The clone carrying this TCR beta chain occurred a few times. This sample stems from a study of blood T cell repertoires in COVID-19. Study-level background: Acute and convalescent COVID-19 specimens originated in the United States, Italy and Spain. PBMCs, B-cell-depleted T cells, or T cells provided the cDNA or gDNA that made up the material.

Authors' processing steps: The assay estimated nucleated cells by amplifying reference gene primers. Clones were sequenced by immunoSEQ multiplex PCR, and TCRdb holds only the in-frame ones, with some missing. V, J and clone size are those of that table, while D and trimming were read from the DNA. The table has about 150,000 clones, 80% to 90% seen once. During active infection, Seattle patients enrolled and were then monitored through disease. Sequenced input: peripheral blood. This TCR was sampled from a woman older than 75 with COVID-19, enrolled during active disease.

The CDR3 DNA is TGTGCCAGCAGCGCGGGAGGGCCCCACGAGCAGTACTTC. As protein: CASSAGGPHEQYF. The chain carries TRBV27 and TRBJ2-7, with 9 bases identical to TRBD2. After removal of 6 bases from V and 5 bases from J, the junction contained 5 bases not matched to a gene. This CDR3 has 13 amino acids. Germline assignment: CDR1 MNHEY and CDR2 SMNVEV (reference sequence).